This T cell receptor beta chain was found in a study of blood T cell repertoires in COVID-19. Study details: Samples representing acute and convalescent COVID-19 were sourced from the United States, Italy and Spain. T cells, B-cell-depleted T cells, or PBMCs provided the cDNA or gDNA that served as material.

Original data processing: How many nucleated cells were present was estimated from reference gene primer amplification. Generated by immunoSEQ multiplex PCR, the TCRdb table keeps only in-frame clones and is missing some. That table gives V, J and clone size, and the DNA gave D and trimming. The sample consists of 150,000 to 200,000 clones, over 80% of them appearing once. The source of this sequence is a woman aged 25 to 39 with acute or convalescent COVID-19. The source material was peripheral blood.

The chain's CDR3 is CASRAGEETQYF. The CDR3 DNA reads as TGTGCCAGCAGGGCAGGGGAAGAGACCCAGTACTTC. This chain links TRBV7-6 with TRBJ2-5; D might be TRBD1 (6 bases). This CDR3 spans 12 amino acids. Germline loops: CDR1 SGHVS, CDR2 FNYEAQ. V was clipped by 6 bases and J by 3 bases, with 8 bases between them.